This TCR beta chain is from a study of T cell responses to AZD1222 COVID-19 vaccine. Study in general: Both about-4-week and about-12-week second-dose recipients were combined. Points from the study as a whole: Among the donors, most were white British and more were female, and clonal diversity was possibly underestimated. Repertoires in all cases were sampled only once the peak T cell response had passed.

The table came from immunoSEQ multiplex PCR; TCRdb's copy has only in-frame clones and leaves some out. The data show 120,000 or so clones, 70% to 90% seen once. The CDR3 runs 13 residues. The V gene's germline CDR1 is SGHRS and CDR2 YFSETQ. Trimming at V came to 5 bases and at J to 5 bases, leaving 4 bases not matched to a gene. This clone was detected once. Its antigen is still unknown. The chain couples TRBV5-1 to TRBJ2-1; 7 bases agree with TRBD2. The receptor was isolated from an adult in good health. The sample was peripheral blood, taken on day 0 of AZD1222 vaccination. DNA of the CDR3: TGCGCCAGCAGGTCCAGCGGGAACAATGAGCAGTTCTTC. Its translation is CASRSSGNNEQFF.